These 5 T cell receptor beta chains originate from one sample sequenced in a study of blood T cell repertoires in COVID-19. Produced via immunoSEQ multiplex PCR; TCRdb's table is partial and in-frame only. The sample holds 98,000 or so clones, roughly 90% seen once. Sequenced input: peripheral blood. The receptors originated from a human donor in a cohort sampled during active COVID-19.

J is TRBJ2-5 and V is TRBV3-1 (or the pseudogene TRBV3-2); tentative D call: TRBD1 (7 bases). V was pared by 0 bases and J by 5 bases, with 22 bases between. CDR1 is LGHDT and CDR2 is YNNKEL in the germline V gene (reference sequence). This CDR3 region has 18 residues. CDR3 coding DNA: TGTGCCAGCAGCCAAGAAGCCAGGACAGGTGCGGGGTGGGAGACCCAGTACTTC. It is translated as CASSQEARTGAGWETQYF.

The genes are TRBV5-1 and TRBJ2-1; 7 nucleotides line up with TRBD1. Germline V CDR1 and CDR2: SGHRS, YFSETQ. Trimming took 4 bases from V and 4 from J; bases not matched to a gene: 8. The CDR3 length is 15 residues. The CDR3 region is CASSLIPGQYNEQFF. In DNA form, the CDR3 reads TGCGCCAGCAGCCTCATACCGGGACAGTACAATGAGCAGTTCTTC.

The gene calls are TRBV4-1 and TRBJ1-2; D unresolved. V was shortened by 0 bases and J by 8 bases, with 7 bases between the two germline ends. Germline assignment: CDR1 MGHRA and CDR2 YSYEKL. The CDR3 contains 12 residues. The CDR3 sequence is CASSQDRGGYTF. The CDR3, as DNA: TGCGCCAGCAGCCAAGATCGCGGCGGCTACACCTTC.

The rearrangement joins TRBV29-1 to TRBJ2-7; D unresolved. V lost 7 bases and J 6 bases, leaving 13 bases between the germline ends. Germline V gene lookup returns CDR1 SQVTM and CDR2 ANQGSEA. CDR3 size: 11 residues. The CDR3 spells CSAVRLSEQYF. DNA of the CDR3: TGCAGCGCCGTGAGGCTTTCCGAGCAGTACTTC.

V is TRBV6-5 and J is TRBJ2-3; D is ambiguous. CDR1 MNHEY and CDR2 SVGAGI come from the germline V gene. The CDR3 loop spans 11 amino acids. Trimming took 6 bases from V and 4 from J, leaving 5 bases between them. The CDR3 nucleotides are TGTGCCAGCAGGATAGCAGATACGCAGTATTTT. Residues: CASRIADTQYF.